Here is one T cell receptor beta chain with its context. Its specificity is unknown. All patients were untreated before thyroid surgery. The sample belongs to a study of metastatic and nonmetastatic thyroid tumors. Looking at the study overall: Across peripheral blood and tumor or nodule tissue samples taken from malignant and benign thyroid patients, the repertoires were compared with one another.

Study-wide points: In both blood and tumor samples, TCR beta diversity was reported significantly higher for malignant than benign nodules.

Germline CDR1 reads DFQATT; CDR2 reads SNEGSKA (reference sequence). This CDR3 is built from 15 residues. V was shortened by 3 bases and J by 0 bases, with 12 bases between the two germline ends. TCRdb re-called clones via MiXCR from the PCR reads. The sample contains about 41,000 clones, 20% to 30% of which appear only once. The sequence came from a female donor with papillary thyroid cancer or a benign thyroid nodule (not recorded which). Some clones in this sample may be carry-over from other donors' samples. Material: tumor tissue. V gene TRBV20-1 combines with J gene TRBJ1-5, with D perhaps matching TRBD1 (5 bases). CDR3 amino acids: CSASVGGFSNQPQHF. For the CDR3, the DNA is TGCAGTGCTAGTGTCGGGGGATTTAGCAATCAGCCCCAGCATTTT.